The rows below give T cell receptor beta chains drawn from one sample of a study of T cells after yellow fever vaccination. TCRdb redid the calling of the 5' RACE reads with MiXCR, one entry per CDR3 protein. The data hold hundreds of thousands of distinct CDR3 sequences, with approximately 13% observed a single time. The input for sequencing was PBMCs, taken on the day of the yellow fever booster vaccination. The receptors come from a man aged 30-40 years who received the YFV17D yellow fever vaccine. CDR3s include the opening cysteine and the closing phenylalanine or tryptophan. The D gene is left open where the match is weak. Clone size is given for some rows only: seen once, a few or many times, or a class if the clone is expanded.

j_call | clone_size | d_call | cdr3_length | v_call | cdr3_aa | cdr3_nt
TRBJ1-2 | few | TRBD1 | 14 | TRBV2 | CASMGDSPLRGYTF | TGTGCCAGCATGGGGGACAGTCCCCTACGTGGCTACACCTTC
TRBJ2-2 | once | TRBD2 | 15 | TRBV5-4 | CASSLLSGGGGELFF | TGTGCCAGCAGCCTTCTTTCGGGAGGCGGCGGGGAGCTGTTTTTT
TRBJ2-5 | few | TRBD2 | 15 | TRBV4-1 | CASSQGQRESGTQYF | TGCGCCAGCAGCCAAGGACAGCGGGAATCAGGGACCCAGTACTTC
TRBJ2-3 | few | . | 15 | TRBV5-1 | CASSTFPDSTDTQYF | TGCGCCAGCAGCACTTTTCCGGATAGCACAGATACGCAGTATTTT
TRBJ2-7 | many | . | 13 | TRBV18 | CASSMGRLDEQYF | TGTGCCAGCTCCATGGGACGATTGGACGAGCAGTACTTC
TRBJ2-3 | . | TRBD1 | 15 | TRBV2 | CASRGQSGGTDTQYF | TGTGCCAGCAGGGGACAGTCCGGGGGCACAGATACGCAGTATTTT
TRBJ2-5 | . | . | 11 | TRBV27 | CASSLGYRMYF | TGTGCCAGCAGTTTAGGGTACAGAATGTACTTC
TRBJ2-4 | many | TRBD2 | 17 | TRBV28 | CASSLWRLAGGQNIQYF | TGTGCCAGCAGTTTATGGAGACTAGCGGGAGGGCAAAACATTCAGTACTTC
TRBJ1-5 | few | TRBD1 | 16 | TRBV10-3 | CAISESGDSLNQPQHF | TGTGCCATCAGTGAGTCGGGGGACAGCCTCAATCAGCCCCAGCATTTT
TRBJ2-1 | many | TRBD2 | 17 | TRBV5-1 | CASSLGLAGDAYNEQFF | TGCGCCAGCAGCTTGGGTCTAGCGGGAGATGCCTACAATGAGCAGTTCTTC
TRBJ2-7 | . | . | 13 | TRBV20-1 | CSAKAPVIYEQYF | TGCAGTGCTAAGGCCCCCGTCATATACGAGCAGTACTTC